Listed here are 18 T cell receptor beta chains from one sample, sequenced in a study of blood T cell repertoires in COVID-19. Repertoires were generated with immunoSEQ multiplex PCR, while TCRdb's copy carries only in-frame clones and drops some. The sample records around 340,000 clones, roughly 90% being singletons. The material sequenced was peripheral blood. The receptors come from a woman between 55 and 75 years old with COVID-19, enrolled during active disease.

The V gene is TRBV6-2 or TRBV6-3, the J gene TRBJ2-3; 10 bases match TRBD2. V lost 4 bases, J lost 3 bases, and 22 bases stayed unmatched. The CDR3 has 21 residues. Germline-derived CDR1 and CDR2 are MNHEY and SVGEGT. Here the CDR3 DNA reads TGTGCCAGCAGTTTCACCCCCGCCGCGGGTCCGAGCGGGGGGGCAACAGATACGCAGTATTTT. Its protein is CASSFTPAAGPSGGATDTQYF.

This clone was seen only a few times. The CDR3, as DNA: TGTGCCAGCAGCTTATTTACTAGCGGTTTCTACGAGCAGTACTTC. This translates into CASSLFTSGFYEQYF. The J gene is TRBJ2-7, the V gene TRBV7-2, with 8 bases aligning to TRBD2. CDR3 length: 15 residues. Germline assignment: CDR1 SGHTA and CDR2 FQGNSA. J lost 3 bases, V lost 2 bases, and 6 bases had no gene match.

This clone was detected once. The V gene is TRBV20-1, the J gene TRBJ2-5, with 11 positions matching TRBD2. Germline V CDR1 and CDR2: DFQATT, SNEGSKA (reference sequence). This CDR3 contains 16 residues. With 3 bases clipped from V and 3 bases from J, the junction kept 9 bases outside the gene matches. Written as DNA, the CDR3 is TGCAGTGCTAGTGACCCTAGCGGGGGGCCGAAAGAGACCCAGTACTTC. It encodes CSASDPSGGPKETQYF.

The chain carries TRBV4-3 and TRBJ2-1; 14 positions agree with TRBD2. The junction had 5 bases not matched to a gene; V was cut back by 0 bases and J by 4 bases. This CDR3 is 18 amino acids long. The germline V gene encodes CDR1 LGHNA and CDR2 YSLEER. CDR3 protein: CASSQDPWTSGGYNEQFF. CDR3 nucleotide sequence: TGCGCCAGCAGCCAAGATCCGTGGACTAGCGGGGGGTACAATGAGCAGTTCTTC.

This sequence joins TRBV24-1 and TRBJ1-2; 7 nucleotides line up with TRBD1. In germline, CDR1 is KGHDR, CDR2 SFDVKD. Trimming took 5 bases from V and 8 from J; bases not matched to a gene: 10. CDR3 size: 14 residues. In DNA, the CDR3 is TGTGCCACCAGTGCTAGCGACAGGGAGGAAGGCTACACCTTC. Residues: CATSASDREEGYTF.

The chain has TRBV2 and TRBJ2-1; 9 bases are a match to TRBD2. The CDR3 sequence is 15 residues long. The trim removed 5 bases at V and 3 bases at J, leaving 5 bases unmatched. Germline V lookup: CDR1 SNHLY, CDR2 FYNNEI. The CDR3 DNA sequence: TGTGCCAGCAGTATAGCGGGGGTCTTCTACAATGAGCAGTTCTTC. This encodes CASSIAGVFYNEQFF.

This sequence joins TRBV9 and TRBJ1-4; TRBD1 might be the D (5 bases). This CDR3 spans 13 amino acids. Trimming cost V 8 bases and J 6 bases, with 14 bases left between them. Germline V CDR1 and CDR2: SGDLS, YYNGEE. CDR3 coding DNA: TGTGCCAGGAGTACCGACAGCCATGAAAAACTGTTTTTT. Translating gives CARSTDSHEKLFF.

The CDR3 spells CATSRRRPNEQYF. CDR3 in DNA: TGTGCCACCAGCCGGAGACGCCCCAACGAGCAGTACTTC. This chain links TRBV15 with TRBJ2-7; D remains unclear. Trimming left V 5 bases short and J 5 bases short, with 13 bases between. Per the germline V gene, CDR1 is LNHNV and CDR2 is YYDKDF (reference sequence). This CDR3 has 13 amino acids.

This clone was counted a single time. The chain carries TRBV7-3 and TRBJ2-3; 8 bases map to TRBD2. CDR1 SGHTA and CDR2 FQGTGA come from the germline V gene. Germline trimming cut 0 bases from V and 3 bases from J; bases unmatched to any gene: 8. This CDR3 region has 17 residues. CDR3 sequence (DNA): TGTGCCAGCAGCTTAACGCTCGCTAGCGGGTATACAGATACGCAGTATTTT. Translating it yields CASSLTLASGYTDTQYF.

This chain joins TRBV18 and TRBJ1-6; the match to TRBD1 covers 7 bases. The CDR3 spans 16 residues. Germline loops: CDR1 KGHSH, CDR2 LQKENI. With V trimmed by 2 bases and J by 5 bases, 6 bases remained unmatched. The CDR3 region is CASSPGGRGDNSPLHF. The CDR3 nucleotides read TGTGCCAGCTCACCAGGAGGCAGGGGGGATAATTCACCCCTCCACTTT. Full variable domain (outside the CDR3, taken from reference TRBV18 and TRBJ1-6): NAGVMQNPRHLVRRRGQEARLRCSPMKGHSHVYWYRQLPEEGLKFMVYLQKENIIDESGMPKERFSAEFPKEGPSILRIQQVVRGDSAAYFCASSPGGRGDNSPLHFGNGTRLTVT.

The chain joins TRBV7-9 to TRBJ1-4; unclear D gene. Germline V gives CDR1 SEHNR, CDR2 FQNEAQ (reference sequence). The CDR3 loop spans 16 amino acids. V lost 10 bases and J lost 4, with 22 bases in between. The CDR3 loop is CATTTSTSMINEKLFF. The CDR3 DNA reads as TGTGCCACCACCACTTCGACTTCTATGATTAATGAAAAACTGTTTTTT.

The chain carries TRBV9 and TRBJ2-3; TRBD1 might be the D (6 bases). The germline V and J ends were trimmed by 4 bases and 2 bases, with 20 bases remaining between them. In germline, CDR1 is SGDLS, CDR2 YYNGEE. This CDR3 region has 17 residues. The CDR3 region is CASSPRVGTRNTDTQYF. For the CDR3, the DNA is TGTGCCAGCAGCCCCAGAGTAGGGACACGCAACACAGATACGCAGTATTTT.

The chain is built from TRBV30 and TRBJ1-1, with D possibly TRBD1 on 6 matching bases. The CDR3 contains 13 residues. Germline CDR1 reads GTSNPN; CDR2 reads SVGIG (reference sequence). V shed 4 bases and J shed 2 bases, with 11 bases lying between them. The CDR3 spells CAWKTGYNTEAFF. CDR3 DNA: TGTGCCTGGAAGACAGGCTATAACACTGAAGCTTTCTTT.

The V call is TRBV5-1, the J call TRBJ1-2; the D gene is possibly TRBD1 (5 bases). The germline V gene encodes CDR1 SGHRS and CDR2 YFSETQ. The CDR3 sequence is 16 residues long. V dropped 4 bases and J dropped 4 bases, with 20 bases sitting between them. The CDR3 sequence: CASSPLTQGIGYGYTF. The DNA of the CDR3 is TGCGCCAGCAGCCCGTTAACCCAGGGAATCGGCTATGGCTACACCTTC.

In DNA form, the CDR3 reads TGTGCCAGTAGCATACCAACAGGGAGCACTGAAGCTTTCTTT. It encodes CASSIPTGSTEAFF. The V and J genes are TRBV19 and TRBJ1-1; D perhaps matches TRBD1 (6 bases). Germline assignment: CDR1 LNHDA and CDR2 SQIVND (reference sequence). V lost 6 bases, J lost 4 bases, and 15 bases lay in between. The CDR3 is made up of 14 amino acids. Full variable domain (missing parts from reference TRBV19 and TRBJ1-1): DGGITQSPKYLFRKEGQNVTLSCEQNLNHDAMYWYRQDPGQGLRLIYYSQIVNDFQKGDIAEGYSVSREKKESFPLTVTSAQKNPTAFYLCASSIPTGSTEAFFGQGTRLTVV.

The chain recombines TRBV6-2 or TRBV6-3 with TRBJ1-1, with D perhaps matching TRBD1 (6 bases). Trimming stripped 2 bases from V and 7 bases from J, with 23 bases between. Germline V gene sequence: CDR1 MNHEY, CDR2 SVGEGT. CDR3 length: 17 residues. The CDR3 DNA sequence: TGTGCCAGCAGTTACCCATACTTATGGGGCAGGGGTAATGAAGCTTTCTTT. It translates to CASSYPYLWGRGNEAFF.

The chain is built from TRBV5-1 and TRBJ1-5; D gene unclear. This CDR3 is built from 14 residues. Trimming removed 4 bases from V and 5 bases from J, with 13 bases in between. Germline loops: CDR1 SGHRS, CDR2 YFSETQ. The CDR3 spells CASSLRGQDQPQHF. CDR3 coding DNA: TGCGCCAGCAGCCTCCGGGGTCAGGATCAGCCCCAGCATTTT.

The chain links TRBV2 to TRBJ1-5; D may be TRBD1 (5 bases). This CDR3 spans 14 amino acids. Germline values: CDR1 SNHLY, CDR2 FYNNEI. Trimming took off 8 bases at V and 8 bases at J, with 19 bases between the two ends. CDR3 in DNA: TGTGCCAGCGTCGCGCAGGGCCCGGGTGAGCCCCAGCATTTT. It specifies CASVAQGPGEPQHF.